This is a list of T cell receptor beta chains from one sample in a study of blood T cell repertoires in COVID-19. Sequencing was performed with immunoSEQ multiplex PCR; in TCRdb, only in-frame clones are kept and a portion is missing. Of over 130,000 clones in the sample, 84% were seen once. The sequencing input was PBMCs or T cells enriched from blood (not recorded which). The source is a man aged 50 to 60 in a cohort exposed to, infected with or recovered from COVID-19 (not recorded which). CDR3s include the opening cysteine and the closing phenylalanine or tryptophan. Each record gives: D gene, clone size, J gene, V gene, CDR3 DNA, CDR3 protein. The D gene is left open where the match is weak. Where a row states a size, it is once, few, many or the class of an expanded clone; other rows omit it.

>TRBD2|NA|TRBJ2-5|TRBV29-1
TGCAGCGCCCGACCGACTAGCGGGAGGGCCTATGAGACCCAGTACTTC
CSARPTSGRAYETQYF
>TRBD1|NA|TRBJ1-2|TRBV5-1
TGCGCCAGCAGCTTGGGCGGACAGGGGAACTATGGCTACACCTTC
CASSLGGQGNYGYTF
>NA|NA|TRBJ2-5|TRBV5-1
TGCGCCAGCAACCTGCGTGGAGGGGAGACCCAGTACTTC
CASNLRGGETQYF
>NA|NA|TRBJ2-7|TRBV30
TGTGCCTGGAAGTGGGCAGGGGGGTCCTACGAGCAGTACTTC
CAWKWAGGSYEQYF
>NA|NA|TRBJ1-1|TRBV6-5
TGTGCCAGCAGTTACGTAGACACGGCCACTGAAGCTTTCTTT
CASSYVDTATEAFF
>NA|NA|TRBJ2-7|TRBV7-9
TGTGCCAGCAGCTTAGAGCCAGGGTTTAGCTCCTACGAGCAGTACTTC
CASSLEPGFSSYEQYF
>TRBD2|few|TRBJ2-3|TRBV7-9
TGTGCCAGCAGCCCTCGATGGGCTAGCGGGGGGGCTAGCACAGATACGCAGTATTTT
CASSPRWASGGASTDTQYF
>NA|few|TRBJ2-5|TRBV6-5
TGTGCCAGCACTCGAGCCGAGGGGGCCCAGTACTTC
CASTRAEGAQYF
>NA|NA|TRBJ2-3|TRBV28
TGTGCCAGCAGTTTCCTAGATACGCAGTATTTT
CASSFLDTQYF
>TRBD1|few|TRBJ1-5|TRBV5-1
TGCGCCAGCAGCCTCGGGACAGGCCCGTATCAGCCCCAGCATTTT
CASSLGTGPYQPQHF